Presented here are 28 T cell receptor beta chains from one specimen sequenced in a study of shared clonotypes between healthy human individuals. Sequencing was performed with immunoSEQ multiplex PCR; in TCRdb, only in-frame clones are kept and a portion is missing. The sample contains a few hundred thousand clones, around 78% of which appear only once. The material sequenced was PBMCs. These receptors were taken from a middle-aged woman in good health. Some clones in this sample may be carry-over from other donors' samples.

J is TRBJ1-2 and V is TRBV28; D unclear. Germline lookup yields CDR1 MDHEN and CDR2 SYDVKM. V was pared by 6 bases and J by 1 base, with 12 bases between. The CDR3 length is 14 residues. CDR3 DNA: TGTGCCAGCAGGACCCCGGCCCGTAACTATGGCTACACCTTC. Its protein is CASRTPARNYGYTF.

The chain couples TRBV7-2 to TRBJ1-2; D is uncertain. The CDR3 is 13 amino acids. Germline CDR1 reads SGHTA; CDR2 reads FQGNSA. The germline V and J ends were trimmed by 5 bases and 4 bases, with 11 bases remaining between them. CDR3 DNA: TGTGCCAGCAGCCTGGGTGGGGTCTATGGCTACACCTTC. Its protein product is CASSLGGVYGYTF.

This clone was seen just once. This chain links TRBV29-1 with TRBJ2-1; no firm D call. This CDR3 is built from 9 residues. V shed 3 bases and J shed 13 bases, with 7 bases lying between them. CDR1 and CDR2 (germline): SQVTM, ANQGSEA. The CDR3 DNA is TGCAGCGTTGACGATACACAGTTCTTC. Residues: CSVDDTQFF.

This clone came up a few times. This may be a read error: a much more frequent sequence differs by one nucleotide. The same CDR3 can be traced to other DNA sequences in this sample. The rearrangement uses TRBV29-1 and TRBJ2-7; 9 bases align to TRBD1. The CDR3 covers 15 residues. From germline, CDR1 is SQVTM and CDR2 ANQGSEA. Germline trimming cut 5 bases from V and 5 bases from J; bases unmatched to any gene: 13. CDR3 in amino acids: CSVTPIQGALDEQYF. The CDR3 DNA reads as TGCAGCGTTACGCCGATACAGGGGGCGCTTGACGAGCAGTACTTC.

The V call is TRBV11-2, the J call TRBJ2-3; TRBD2 aligns across 9 bases. Unmatched junction bases numbered 12, after V lost 4 bases and J lost 1 base. This CDR3 spans 18 amino acids. The germline V gene has CDR1 SGHAT and CDR2 FQNNGV. CDR3 DNA sequence: TGTGCCAGCAGCTCAGGGGTTCGCGGGAGGGCTGGCACAGATACGCAGTATTTT. It translates to CASSSGVRGRAGTDTQYF.

This clone has at least ten counts. This same CDR3 is encoded by further DNA sequences in the sample. The gene calls are TRBV9 and TRBJ1-2, with 8 bases identical to TRBD1. The germline gives CDR1 SGDLS, CDR2 YYNGEE. J lost 6 bases, V lost 0 bases, and 7 bases had no gene match. CDR3 size: 15 residues. In DNA form, the CDR3 reads TGTGCCAGCAGCGTAGGGCAGGGGGCGCGGGATGGCTACACCTTC. It encodes CASSVGQGARDGYTF.

CDR3 region: CASSPGQGGINEQFF. The CDR3 region has the DNA TGTGCCAGTAGTCCCGGACAGGGGGGTATCAATGAGCAGTTCTTC. The chain carries TRBV19 and TRBJ2-1; 10 positions match TRBD1. The CDR3 covers 15 residues. Germline-derived CDR1 and CDR2 are LNHDA and SQIVND (reference sequence). Trimming at V came to 5 bases and at J to 6 bases, leaving 7 bases not matched to a gene.

The V call is TRBV5-1, the J call TRBJ2-1; 9 bases map to TRBD1. The length of the CDR3 is 16 residues. V shed 4 bases, J shed 0 bases, and the junction held 5 bases outside the gene matches. Per the germline V gene, CDR1 is SGHRS and CDR2 is YFSETQ. CDR3: CASSQMGQGSYNEQFF. Here the CDR3 DNA reads TGCGCCAGCAGCCAAATGGGACAGGGCTCCTACAATGAGCAGTTCTTC.

This clone was recorded a few times. This sequence joins TRBV28 and TRBJ2-4, with 7 bases that match TRBD1. With 5 bases clipped from V and 1 base from J, the junction kept 2 bases outside the gene matches. Germline CDR1 is MDHEN and CDR2 is SYDVKM. CDR3 length: 14 amino acids. CDR3 region: CASSRQGAKNIQYF. Here the CDR3 DNA reads TGTGCCAGCAGTCGACAGGGCGCCAAAAACATTCAGTACTTC.

The chain joins TRBV7-2 to TRBJ2-7, with TRBD2 identical over 12 bases. The germline V gene has CDR1 SGHTA and CDR2 FQGNSA. The V and J ends lost 0 bases and 5 bases, in that order; junction bases with no gene match: 2. This CDR3 contains 15 residues. The CDR3 reads CASSLAGTSGHEQYF. Here the CDR3 DNA reads TGTGCCAGCAGCTTAGCTGGGACTAGCGGGCACGAGCAGTACTTC.

Only one count was recorded for this clone. This sequence joins TRBV28 and TRBJ2-5; the D gene could be TRBD1 or TRBD2 (5 bases each). Germline loops: CDR1 MDHEN, CDR2 SYDVKM. Trimming cost V 3 bases and J 1 base, with 18 bases left between them. The CDR3 extends over 17 amino acids. In nucleotides, the CDR3 is TGTGCCAGCAGTTTGGGGCAGGGAAGAGAGGGCCAAGAGACCCAGTACTTC. The encoded protein is CASSLGQGREGQETQYF.

J is TRBJ2-1 and V is TRBV5-1; D is uncertain. V gave up 0 bases and J gave up 2 bases, with 9 bases separating them. Germline assignment: CDR1 SGHRS and CDR2 YFSETQ. This CDR3 is 15 amino acids long. The chain's CDR3 is CASSLEGPPYNEQFF. CDR3 DNA: TGCGCCAGCAGCTTGGAAGGACCCCCCTACAATGAGCAGTTCTTC.

The CDR3 region is CASSVGWSRDTQYF. The CDR3 bases are TGTGCCAGCAGCGTAGGCTGGAGTAGAGATACGCAGTATTTT. This chain uses TRBV9 with TRBJ2-3; D ambiguous. The CDR3 loop spans 14 amino acids. V gave up 0 bases and J gave up 5 bases, with 10 bases separating them. Germline V lookup: CDR1 SGDLS, CDR2 YYNGEE.

The chain links TRBV11-3 to TRBJ2-5; D possibly corresponds to TRBD1 (7 bases). This CDR3 comprises 16 residues. Germline V lookup: CDR1 SGHNT, CDR2 YENEEA. V lost 5 bases to trimming and J lost 5 bases, with 21 bases between them. Written as DNA, the CDR3 is TGTGCCAGCAGCCAAGGTCGAGAAGCAGGGGGGGAGACCCAGTACTTC. It encodes CASSQGREAGGETQYF.

Concerning this clone itself: A much larger clone differs from this one at a single base, so this may be a read error. The chain employs TRBV10-3 and TRBJ2-5; the match to TRBD2 covers 16 bases. CDR1 ENHRY and CDR2 SYGVKD come from the germline V gene. The CDR3 is made up of 16 amino acids. The J segment lost 3 bases and the V segment lost 5 bases, leaving 3 bases of the junction unmatched. The CDR3 reads CAISPGTSGREETQYF. The CDR3 DNA reads as TGTGCCATCAGTCCCGGGACTAGCGGGAGGGAAGAGACCCAGTACTTC.

The rearrangement links TRBV11-2 to TRBJ2-1; TRBD2 matches 15 bases. V dropped 3 bases and J dropped 8; count of bases not matched to a gene: 14. Per the germline V gene, CDR1 is SGHAT and CDR2 is FQNNGV. The CDR3 runs to 19 residues. The CDR3 region is CASSLRPGTSGRTRYEQFF. The CDR3 DNA reads TGTGCCAGCAGCTTGCGACCGGGGACTAGCGGGAGGACTAGGTATGAGCAGTTCTTC.

The CDR3, as DNA: TGTGCCATCAGGGACACGAACACCGGGGAGCTGTTTTTT. Translated, it gives CAIRDTNTGELFF. The chain uses TRBV10-3 and TRBJ2-2; maybe TRBD1 (5 bases). The ends were cut back, 6 bases at V and 0 bases at J, with 5 bases in the middle. The CDR3 contains 13 residues. The germline gives CDR1 ENHRY, CDR2 SYGVKD.

The V and J genes are TRBV4-1 and TRBJ2-7; no reliable D call. V shed 1 base and J shed 0 bases, with 10 bases lying between them. Per germline, CDR1 MGHRA and CDR2 YSYEKL. The CDR3 has 15 residues. The CDR3 spells CASSQAGVLSYEQYF. The CDR3 DNA is TGCGCCAGCAGCCAAGCTGGGGTCCTCTCCTACGAGCAGTACTTC.

Details on this clone: A read error likely explains this, since a far larger clone differs by one base. This chain joins TRBV18 and TRBJ2-1; tentative D call: TRBD2 (6 bases). The V and J ends lost 0 bases and 7 bases respectively, with 10 bases between them. This CDR3 has 14 residues. The germline V gene has CDR1 KGHSH and CDR2 LQKENI. Here the CDR3 DNA reads TGTGCCAGCTCACCACCTCAGGGAGGTAATGAGCAGTTCTTC. Amino acid sequence: CASSPPQGGNEQFF.

This clone was detected once. The V call is TRBV29-1, the J call TRBJ1-1; D possibly corresponds to TRBD1 (6 bases). The germline V gene encodes CDR1 SQVTM and CDR2 ANQGSEA. The CDR3 has 12 amino acids. V lost 7 bases, J lost 3 bases, and 12 bases lay in between. The DNA for the CDR3 is TGCAGCGCCTCGGGGGCGGACACTGAAGCTTTCTTT. Encoded protein: CSASGADTEAFF.

V is TRBV10-3 and J is TRBJ2-3; D not certain. V was pared by 4 bases and J by 4 bases, with 12 bases between. Germline values: CDR1 ENHRY, CDR2 SYGVKD. This CDR3 comprises 14 residues. The CDR3 DNA reads as TGTGCCATCAGTGCAAGACGCGGCTCAGATACGCAGTATTTT. Protein: CAISARRGSDTQYF.

The J gene is TRBJ1-4, the V gene TRBV6-5, with a tentative D call TRBD1 (5 bases). Trimming cost V 2 bases and J 7 bases, with 8 bases left between them. CDR1 and CDR2 from the germline V gene are MNHEY and SVGAGI. The CDR3 loop spans 13 amino acids. CDR3 residues: CASSYIRGEKLFF. In nucleotides, the CDR3 is TGTGCCAGCAGTTACATTAGGGGTGAAAAACTGTTTTTT.

The V and J genes are TRBV4-3 and TRBJ2-3; 7 bases align to TRBD2. This CDR3 contains 12 residues. Trimming cost V 8 bases and J 2 bases; bases outside gene matches: 1. CDR1 is LGHNA and CDR2 is YSLEER in the germline V gene. CDR3 protein: CASGDYTDTQYF. Written as DNA, the CDR3 is TGCGCCAGCGGGGACTACACAGATACGCAGTATTTT.

The rearrangement uses TRBV30 and TRBJ1-1; D is ambiguous. CDR1 and CDR2 from the germline V gene are GTSNPN and SVGIG (reference sequence). The V end was cut by 1 base, the J end by 1 base, with 7 bases between. The CDR3 runs 13 residues. The CDR3 reads CAWSALQNTEAFF. The DNA of the CDR3 is TGTGCCTGGAGTGCCCTACAGAACACTGAAGCTTTCTTT. The variable domain in full, with the rest retrieved from reference TRBV30 and TRBJ1-1, is SQTIHQWPATLVQPVGSPLSLECTVEGTSNPNLYWYRQAAGRGLQLLFYSVGIGQISSEVPQNLSASRPQDRQFILSSKKLLLSDSGFYLCAWSALQNTEAFFGQGTRLTVV.

This clone was found once. This chain links TRBV28 with TRBJ1-3; D is possibly TRBD1 (6 bases). The germline gives CDR1 MDHEN, CDR2 SYDVKM. The CDR3 length is 17 residues. Trimming shortened V by 6 bases and J by 2 bases, and 20 bases separated the two germline ends. CDR3 region: CASSPTGGGGAGNTIYF. The CDR3 coding sequence is TGTGCCAGCAGCCCTACGGGAGGGGGAGGCGCTGGAAACACCATATATTTT.

A note on this clone: A far larger clone differs by one base, so this is likely a read error. The V and J genes are TRBV30 and TRBJ1-2; TRBD1 matches 10 bases. This CDR3 spans 14 amino acids. The trim removed 6 bases at V and 7 bases at J, leaving 11 bases unmatched. Germline loops: CDR1 GTSNPN, CDR2 SVGIG (reference sequence). CDR3 coding DNA: TGTGCCTGTAGACAGGGGGCCCCCTTCTGTGGCTACACCTTC. It specifies CACRQGAPFCGYTF. Full variable domain (rest looked up from reference TRBV30 and TRBJ1-2): SQTIHQWPATLVQPVGSPLSLECTVEGTSNPNLYWYRQAAGRGLQLLFYSVGIGQISSEVPQNLSASRPQDRQFILSSKKLLLSDSGFYLCACRQGAPFCGYTFGSGTRLTVV.

The rearrangement joins TRBV28 to TRBJ1-1; the D is unclear. Trimming took 3 bases from V and 4 from J, leaving 12 bases between them. This CDR3 spans 14 amino acids. CDR1 and CDR2 (germline): MDHEN, SYDVKM. The CDR3 is CASSLRASGTEAFF. In nucleotides, the CDR3 is TGTGCCAGCAGTTTGAGAGCGTCGGGCACTGAAGCTTTCTTT.

The V and J genes are TRBV29-1 and TRBJ1-2; 7 bases align to TRBD1. CDR1 and CDR2 (germline): SQVTM, ANQGSEA. The CDR3 length is 13 residues. V gave up 4 bases and J gave up 6 bases; unmatched junction bases: 8. CDR3 in DNA: TGCAGCGTTGGGGAGGGGGCGAGTGATGGCTACACCTTC. As protein: CSVGEGASDGYTF.